The 14 T cell receptor beta chains given below trace back to one sample, sequenced in a study of early T cells in non-severe SARS-CoV-2 infection. MiXCR was run by TCRdb on the 5' RACE reads, yielding one entry per CDR3 protein. Of 45,000 to 50,000 distinct CDR3 sequences in the sample, about 6.5% were seen once. This material consisted of whole blood, taken at baseline. These receptor sequences come from an adult who was a healthcare worker with PCR-confirmed SARS-CoV-2 infection or an uninfected control (not recorded which).

The table lists this clonotype with many counts. The chain uses TRBV7-8 and TRBJ2-7; tentative D call: TRBD1 (6 bases). The CDR3 runs to 20 residues. Trimming removed 1 base from V and 0 bases from J, with 25 bases in between. The germline V gene encodes CDR1 SGHVS and CDR2 FQNEAQ. Written as DNA, the CDR3 is TGTGCCAGCAGCTTAGAATATAGGGGGTTCAGTGGGCCCGCCTCCTACGAGCAGTACTTC. Translation gives CASSLEYRGFSGPASYEQYF.

This clonotype was counted a single time. The chain recombines TRBV6-2 or TRBV6-3 with TRBJ1-5, with D possibly TRBD1 on 5 matching bases. Per the germline V gene, CDR1 is MNHEY and CDR2 is SVGEGT. The CDR3 has 18 residues. The ends were cut back, 6 bases at V and 2 bases at J, with 23 bases in the middle. In nucleotides, the CDR3 is TGTGCCAGCAGCAAGGGTCCAGGGAGTAGGTCTGGCAATCAGCCCCAGCATTTT. This translates into CASSKGPGSRSGNQPQHF.

This chain connects TRBV3-1 to TRBJ2-7; TRBD2 matches 12 bases. V lost 4 bases and J lost 7; bases outside the gene matches: 11. The germline V gene has CDR1 LGHDT and CDR2 YNNKEL (reference sequence). This CDR3 comprises 16 residues. CDR3 region: CASSLGLAGNLREQYF. DNA for the CDR3: TGTGCCAGCAGCCTCGGACTAGCGGGGAACCTCAGGGAGCAGTACTTC.

This clonotype was recorded a few times. The chain couples TRBV12-3 or TRBV12-4 to TRBJ1-4; D is unresolved. This CDR3 comprises 14 residues. The ends were cut back, 5 bases at V and 8 bases at J, with 15 bases in the middle. The CDR3 region is CASSSRGSREKLFF. The CDR3 DNA reads TGTGCCAGCAGTAGCCGCGGCAGCCGAGAAAAACTGTTTTTT.

The CDR3 loop is CASSPPGPANNEQFF. The CDR3 bases are TGTGCCAGCTCACCACCGGGGCCTGCCAACAATGAGCAGTTCTTC. The chain uses TRBV18 and TRBJ2-1; a possible D gene is TRBD1 (5 bases). The CDR3 consists of 15 residues. Germline CDR1 KGHSH, CDR2 LQKENI. Trimming took 0 bases from V and 5 from J, leaving 11 bases between them.

This clonotype has ten or more counts. This rearrangement joins TRBV5-1 to TRBJ2-7; D is unresolved. This CDR3 spans 14 amino acids. The germline gives CDR1 SGHRS, CDR2 YFSETQ. V was clipped by 0 bases and J by 0 bases, with 7 bases between them. The CDR3 DNA reads as TGCGCCAGCAGCTTGGTGTCGGGCTCCTACGAGCAGTACTTC. This sequence encodes CASSLVSGSYEQYF.

This sequence joins TRBV7-8 and TRBJ2-2; D is undetermined. The CDR3 covers 14 residues. V lost 2 bases and J lost 7, with 11 bases in between. Germline V gene data show CDR1 as SGHVS and CDR2 as FQNEAQ. Here the CDR3 reads CASSLLEAVGELFF. The DNA for the CDR3 is TGTGCCAGCAGCTTACTTGAGGCGGTCGGGGAGCTGTTTTTT.

This clonotype was seen many times. J is TRBJ2-5 and V is TRBV6-2 or TRBV6-3; D not resolved. The CDR3 is made up of 14 amino acids. Germline V gene lookup returns CDR1 MNHEY and CDR2 SVGEGT. Trimming shortened V by 2 bases and J by 3 bases, and 10 bases separated the two germline ends. Written as DNA, the CDR3 is TGTGCCAGCAGTTACGACGGAAAAAAAGAGACCCAGTACTTC. It codes for CASSYDGKKETQYF.

This clonotype has more than one count but fewer than ten. The chain has TRBV6-2 or TRBV6-3 and TRBJ2-3, with D maybe TRBD1 (6 bases). Germline CDR1 is MNHEY and CDR2 is SVGEGT. CDR3 length: 15 amino acids. V was cut by 6 bases and J by 3 bases, with 16 bases left in between. The CDR3 sequence: CASRGLGGVTDTQYF. The CDR3 DNA sequence: TGTGCCAGCAGAGGGCTAGGGGGTGTGACAGATACGCAGTATTTT.

The V and J genes are TRBV2 and TRBJ1-2, with 9 bases aligning to TRBD1. Germline CDR1 SNHLY, CDR2 FYNNEI. J lost 2 bases, V lost 3 bases, and 4 bases had no gene match. CDR3 size: 15 residues. CDR3: CASSDQQGANYGYTF. The CDR3 bases are TGTGCCAGCAGTGACCAACAGGGGGCCAACTATGGCTACACCTTC.

This clonotype has ten or more counts. CDR3 residues: CASKTSGGAFSEQYF. Here the CDR3 DNA reads TGTGCCAGCAAGACTAGCGGGGGGGCGTTCAGCGAGCAGTACTTC. The rearrangement joins TRBV12-3 or TRBV12-4 to TRBJ2-7, with 14 bases lining up with TRBD2. V gave up 7 bases and J gave up 6 bases; unmatched junction bases: 8. The CDR3 is 15 amino acids.

The table lists this clonotype with many counts. This chain uses TRBV20-1 with TRBJ2-7; TRBD1 is a possible D gene (5 bases). CDR1 is DFQATT, CDR2 SNEGSKA, per germline (reference sequence). V lost 2 bases and J 4 bases, leaving 9 bases between the germline ends. This CDR3 spans 12 amino acids. CDR3 in amino acids: CSARRSGYEQYF. The CDR3 DNA reads TGCAGTGCTAGACGGTCAGGGTACGAGCAGTACTTC.

This chain uses TRBV6-2 or TRBV6-3 with TRBJ2-3; D gene uncertain. V lost 6 bases, J lost 2 bases, and 6 bases lay in between. The germline V gene encodes CDR1 MNHEY and CDR2 SVGEGT. This CDR3 contains 12 residues. The CDR3 spells CASSLLTDTQYF. Here the CDR3 DNA reads TGTGCCAGCAGCCTTCTCACAGATACGCAGTATTTT.

The table lists this clonotype with many counts. DNA of the CDR3: TGCAGCGTTTACGACAGGACCTACGAGCAGTACTTC. This codes for CSVYDRTYEQYF. The chain recombines TRBV29-1 with TRBJ2-7, with TRBD1 as a possible D gene (6 bases). V was cut by 5 bases and J by 2 bases, with 10 bases left in between. Germline lookup yields CDR1 SQVTM and CDR2 ANQGSEA. The CDR3 has 12 residues.